A selection of T cell receptor beta chains follows, all from one sample in a study of regulatory T cells in long-lasting Graves disease. TCRdb itself ran the multiplex PCR reads through MiXCR, one entry per CDR3 protein. The data hold under 450,000 distinct CDR3 sequences, with 10% to 15% observed a single time. Separately, the same data were catalogued under a study of T cells in Graves' hyperthyroidism and ophthalmopathy.

Sequences were derived from peripheral blood mononuclear cells (PBMCs), sampled at new diagnosis, from a patient treated with antithyroid drugs. The receptors here all came from a woman younger than 35 with Graves disease. The CDR3 runs from the conserved cysteine through the conserved F or W. Each record gives: clone size, D gene, V gene, J gene, CDR3 protein, CDR3 DNA. The D gene is left open where the match is weak. A row's size may be missing; if present it is once, few, many or a size class.

few	NA	TRBV7-9	TRBJ1-4	CASSLVRDGGNEKLFF	TGTGCCAGCAGCTTAGTGCGGGACGGCGGTAATGAAAAACTGTTTTTT
many	TRBD2	TRBV7-2	TRBJ2-6	CASAWAGGGGANVLTF	TGTGCCAGCGCTTGGGCGGGAGGTGGGGGGGCCAACGTCCTGACTTTC
many	NA	TRBV5-1	TRBJ1-2	CASSLEARGYGYTF	TGCGCCAGCAGCTTGGAGGCCAGGGGCTATGGCTACACCTTC
many	NA	TRBV6-2/TRBV6-3	TRBJ2-2	CASRTGTGELFF	TGTGCCAGCAGAACAGGGACCGGGGAGCTGTTTTTT
many	TRBD1	TRBV2	TRBJ1-1	CASSVQGKGTEAFF	TGTGCCAGCAGTGTACAGGGGAAAGGAACTGAAGCTTTCTTT
few	NA	TRBV4-1	TRBJ1-1	CASSLVQGYTEAFF	TGCGCCAGCAGCCTAGTGCAGGGTTACACTGAAGCTTTCTTT
many	NA	TRBV20-1	TRBJ1-5	CSASPAASNQPQHF	TGCAGTGCTAGTCCGGCGGCTAGCAATCAGCCCCAGCATTTT
NA	NA	TRBV14	TRBJ1-6	CASSQDRSSYNSPLHF	TGTGCCAGCAGCCAAGATAGGAGCTCCTATAATTCACCCCTCCACTTT
many	NA	TRBV3-1	TRBJ2-6	CASSPRGAPGANVLTF	TGTGCCAGCAGCCCACGGGGGGCGCCTGGGGCCAACGTCCTGACTTTC
many	NA	TRBV11-3	TRBJ2-3	CASSELTKTDTQYF	TGTGCCAGCAGCGAACTCACGAAAACAGATACGCAGTATTTT
many	NA	TRBV20-1	TRBJ1-2	CSAPRGGNYGYTF	TGCAGCGCCCCAAGGGGGGGGAACTATGGCTACACCTTC
NA	NA	TRBV7-2	TRBJ1-5	CASSHGAFQPQHF	TGTGCCAGCAGCCACGGAGCGTTTCAGCCCCAGCATTTT
few	NA	TRBV6-1	TRBJ1-6	CATRRSSYNSPLHF	TGTGCCACCAGGCGAAGCTCCTATAATTCACCCCTCCACTTT
many	TRBD1	TRBV28	TRBJ1-1	CASSERDRLNTEAFF	TGTGCCAGCAGCGAAAGGGACAGATTGAACACTGAAGCTTTCTTT
few	NA	TRBV5-1	TRBJ1-6	CASSRSGAGQESPLHF	TGCGCCAGCAGCCGGAGCGGGGCAGGGCAGGAATCACCCCTCCACTTT
NA	NA	TRBV4-1	TRBJ1-5	CASTLTSGNQPQHF	TGCGCCAGCACCTTGACCTCGGGCAATCAGCCCCAGCATTTT
NA	TRBD1	TRBV3-1	TRBJ1-1	CASSQAGTGGIKNTEAFF	TGTGCCAGCAGCCAGGCCGGGACAGGGGGTATTAAGAACACTGAAGCTTTCTTT
NA	NA	TRBV24-1	TRBJ2-2	CATRGGSGELFF	TGTGCCACCCGTGGGGGCTCCGGGGAGCTGTTTTTT
many	NA	TRBV28	TRBJ2-3	CASTLGGRADTQYF	TGTGCCAGCACTCTAGGGGGTCGCGCAGATACGCAGTATTTT
many	NA	TRBV11-2	TRBJ2-1	CASSSHREWDEQFF	TGTGCCAGCAGCTCACACAGAGAATGGGATGAGCAGTTCTTC
many	NA	TRBV12-3/TRBV12-4	TRBJ2-7	CASSSGDTSYEQYF	TGTGCCAGCAGTTCCGGGGACACCTCCTACGAGCAGTACTTC
many	NA	TRBV9	TRBJ1-2	CASSPVDSGPSNYGYTF	TGTGCCAGCAGCCCCGTTGACTCGGGACCTTCTAACTATGGCTACACCTTC
many	NA	TRBV12-3/TRBV12-4	TRBJ1-5	CASSFKGLSNQPQHF	TGTGCCAGCAGTTTTAAAGGACTAAGCAATCAGCCCCAGCATTTT
many	NA	TRBV9	TRBJ2-2	CASSPKPDNTGELFF	TGTGCCAGCAGCCCAAAGCCAGACAACACCGGGGAGCTGTTTTTT